The 24 T cell receptor beta chains presented below share a single source sample, sequenced in a study of blood T cell repertoires in COVID-19. Generated by immunoSEQ multiplex PCR, the TCRdb table keeps only in-frame clones and is missing some. There are roughly 200,000 clones in the sample; 86% occur only once, and approximately 5% lies in the top ten. Sequenced input: PBMCs or T cells enriched from blood (not recorded which). These receptors were taken from a man aged 40-50 years with acute COVID-19.

The chain uses TRBV7-7 and TRBJ2-3; 9 bases map to TRBD2. Germline-derived CDR1 and CDR2 are SSHAT and FNYEAQ (reference sequence). The V and J ends lost 5 bases and 6 bases, in that order; junction bases with no gene match: 12. The CDR3 has 16 amino acids. This chain's CDR3 is CASSPNAGGPGDTQYF. The DNA for the CDR3 is TGTGCCAGCAGCCCTAACGCGGGAGGGCCGGGGGATACGCAGTATTTT.

This chain uses TRBV6-4 with TRBJ2-1; 9 nucleotides align to TRBD2. The germline V gene has CDR1 MRHNA and CDR2 SNTAGT. The V segment lost 4 bases and the J segment 8 bases; nucleotides outside the gene matches: 9. This CDR3 is 15 amino acids long. CDR3 residues: CASSVLASGKYEQFF. In nucleotides, the CDR3 is TGTGCCAGCAGTGTTTTGGCTAGCGGGAAGTATGAGCAGTTCTTC.

The V and J genes are TRBV3-1 (or the pseudogene TRBV3-2) and TRBJ1-5; 7 positions match TRBD1. Germline V gene sequence: CDR1 LGHDT, CDR2 YNNKEL (reference sequence). This CDR3 is built from 14 residues. V gave up 4 bases and J gave up 7 bases; unmatched junction bases: 7. Written as DNA, the CDR3 is TGTGCCAGCAGCCTATACAGGGGCGAACAGCCCCAGCATTTT. This codes for CASSLYRGEQPQHF.

This chain joins TRBV19 and TRBJ2-1, with 7 positions matching TRBD2. CDR3 size: 17 residues. Germline CDR1 is LNHDA and CDR2 is SQIVND (reference sequence). V lost 6 bases and J lost 4; bases outside the gene matches: 15. The CDR3 region is CASRLAPSGGMYNEQFF. The CDR3 nucleotides are TGTGCCAGTAGACTAGCGCCCTCGGGGGGTATGTACAATGAGCAGTTCTTC.

The chain employs TRBV24-1 and TRBJ2-2; possibly TRBD2 for D (6 bases). This CDR3 contains 18 residues. V was pared by 0 bases and J by 0 bases, with 13 bases between. Germline V gene data show CDR1 as KGHDR and CDR2 as SFDVKD. CDR3 coding DNA: TGTGCCACCAGTGATTTGGGGCACGGCGGGACGAACACCGGGGAGCTGTTTTTT. This translates into CATSDLGHGGTNTGELFF.

The chain uses TRBV5-4 and TRBJ2-1; D remains unclear. V lost 5 bases and J 3 bases, leaving 9 bases between the germline ends. Looked up from germline, CDR1 is SGHNT and CDR2 is YYREEE (reference sequence). CDR3 length: 13 amino acids. The CDR3 spells CASSGDDYNEQFF. In DNA, the CDR3 is TGTGCCAGCAGTGGAGATGACTACAATGAGCAGTTCTTC.

The gene calls are TRBV7-8 and TRBJ2-1; TRBD2 aligns across 8 bases. This CDR3 comprises 15 residues. With V trimmed by 8 bases and J by 4 bases, 10 bases remained unmatched. Germline lookup yields CDR1 SGHVS and CDR2 FQNEAQ. CDR3 nucleotides: TGTGCCAGCTCCTACGCGGGAGGCTCTTACAATGAGCAGTTCTTC. Translation: CASSYAGGSYNEQFF.

V is TRBV11-2 and J is TRBJ2-1, with 8 positions matching TRBD2. The CDR3 loop spans 16 amino acids. Germline-derived CDR1 and CDR2 are SGHAT and FQNNGV. The V and J ends lost 3 bases and 2 bases, in that order; junction bases with no gene match: 6. CDR3 sequence (DNA): TGTGCCAGCAGCTTGGAAATAGCGGGGCCCTACAATGAGCAGTTCTTC. Protein sequence: CASSLEIAGPYNEQFF.

This rearrangement joins TRBV7-9 to TRBJ1-2, with D possibly TRBD1 on 5 matching bases. The ends were cut back, 3 bases at V and 6 bases at J, with 14 bases in the middle. The CDR3 contains 14 residues. Germline V lookup: CDR1 SEHNR, CDR2 FQNEAQ (reference sequence). CDR3 protein: CASSFVTGVDGYTF. The CDR3, as DNA: TGTGCCAGCAGCTTCGTGACGGGGGTCGATGGCTACACCTTC.

The rearrangement joins TRBV4-1 to TRBJ2-7; 9 bases map to TRBD2. V was pared by 0 bases and J by 2 bases, with 5 bases of the junction left unmatched. The CDR3 loop spans 16 amino acids. The germline V gene encodes CDR1 MGHRA and CDR2 YSYEKL. The CDR3 region is CASSQDRREGTYEQYF. CDR3 nucleotides: TGCGCCAGCAGCCAAGACCGGCGGGAGGGAACCTACGAGCAGTACTTC.

The chain is built from TRBV6-6 and TRBJ2-1, with D possibly TRBD1 on 6 matching bases. Germline V gene data show CDR1 as MNHNY and CDR2 as SVGAGI (reference sequence). V lost 6 bases and J 8 bases, leaving 23 bases between the germline ends. The CDR3 has 16 residues. The CDR3 DNA is TGTGCCAGCAGCCTCAAAGGGGGACGAGGGGCCGATGAGCAGTTCTTC. Its protein is CASSLKGGRGADEQFF.

The chain recombines TRBV19 with TRBJ1-5; TRBD1 matches 11 bases. V lost 7 bases to trimming and J lost 0 bases; unmatched junction nucleotides: 8. The CDR3 covers 17 residues. Germline-derived CDR1 and CDR2 are LNHDA and SQIVND (reference sequence). This CDR3 is CASTGTGGDYSNQPQHF. The CDR3 nucleotides read TGTGCCAGTACCGGGACAGGGGGTGATTATAGCAATCAGCCCCAGCATTTT.

This clone has more than one count but fewer than ten. The chain employs TRBV5-3 and TRBJ1-1; D is possibly TRBD1 (6 bases). TRBV5-3 is filed as an ORF, its function uncertain. This CDR3 comprises 15 residues. Between the trimmed V and J ends, which lost 0 bases and 0 bases, there was a span of 9 bases. This CDR3 is CARSLVYRVNTEAFF. In nucleotides, the CDR3 is TGTGCCAGAAGCTTGGTTTACAGGGTGAACACTGAAGCTTTCTTT.

The rearrangement uses TRBV25-1 and TRBJ1-2; D is unclear. This CDR3 contains 11 residues. CDR1 is MGHDK and CDR2 is SYGVNS in the germline V gene. V lost 4 bases and J lost 4, with 4 bases in between. The CDR3 DNA reads TGTGCCAGCAGTGGCGGCTATGGCTACACCTTC. This translates into CASSGGYGYTF.

The chain employs TRBV5-1 and TRBJ2-3, with 10 positions matching TRBD2. Germline CDR1 reads SGHRS; CDR2 reads YFSETQ. V gave up 4 bases and J gave up 5 bases; unmatched junction bases: 4. The CDR3 consists of 14 residues. The CDR3 coding sequence is TGCGCCAGCAGCCCCGGACTAGCGGAAGATACGCAGTATTTT. Translating gives CASSPGLAEDTQYF. The full variable domain, in which reference TRBV5-1 and TRBJ2-3 provide the parts outside the CDR3, is KAGVTQTPRYLIKTRGQQVTLSCSPISGHRSVSWYQQTPGQGLQFLFEYFSETQRNKGNFPGRFSGRQFSNSRSEMNVSTLELGDSALYLCASSPGLAEDTQYFGPGTRLTVL.

This clone is medium-sized in the sample. The V gene is TRBV9, the J gene TRBJ2-3; D may be TRBD1 (6 bases). The CDR3 runs 15 residues. CDR1 SGDLS and CDR2 YYNGEE come from the germline V gene. Between the trimmed V and J ends, which lost 4 bases and 0 bases, there was a span of 12 bases. In DNA form, the CDR3 reads TGTGCCAGCAGCCAGGACGGACAGAGCACAGATACGCAGTATTTT. It translates to CASSQDGQSTDTQYF.

The V gene is TRBV3-1 (or the pseudogene TRBV3-2), the J gene TRBJ1-1; the D gene is possibly TRBD1 (6 bases). Trimming took 2 bases from V and 1 from J, leaving 17 bases between them. The CDR3 consists of 17 residues. Per the germline V gene, CDR1 is LGHDT and CDR2 is YNNKEL (reference sequence). The CDR3 reads CASSQSGRGQKNTEAFF. The CDR3 DNA reads TGTGCCAGCAGCCAATCGGGGCGAGGACAGAAGAACACTGAAGCTTTCTTT.

The rearrangement links TRBV4-2 to TRBJ2-2, with 7 bases identical to TRBD2. Looked up from germline, CDR1 is LGHNA and CDR2 is YNFKEQ. There are 16 residues in the CDR3. J gave up 5 bases and V 5 bases, and 11 bases lay outside the gene matches. The DNA of the CDR3 is TGTGCCAGCAGCTCAACCTCTAGCGGTAGGACCGGGGAGCTGTTTTTT. Translated: CASSSTSSGRTGELFF.

This clone was observed a few times. This chain links TRBV18 with TRBJ1-6; D uncertain. This CDR3 has 15 residues. V shed 2 bases and J shed 6 bases, with 11 bases lying between them. The germline V gene has CDR1 KGHSH and CDR2 LQKENI. CDR3 sequence: CASSPEVGSNSPLHF. The CDR3 DNA is TGTGCCAGCTCACCAGAGGTCGGCAGTAATTCACCCCTCCACTTT. Based on the CDR3 plus reference TRBV18 and TRBJ1-6, the full variable domain is NAGVMQNPRHLVRRRGQEARLRCSPMKGHSHVYWYRQLPEEGLKFMVYLQKENIIDESGMPKERFSAEFPKEGPSILRIQQVVRGDSAAYFCASSPEVGSNSPLHFGNGTRLTVT.

The chain employs TRBV19 and TRBJ2-1; 11 bases are shared with TRBD2. V dropped 3 bases and J dropped 6; count of bases not matched to a gene: 13. This CDR3 has 18 amino acids. Germline-derived CDR1 and CDR2 are LNHDA and SQIVND (reference sequence). The CDR3 loop reads CASSMSLAGGATGNEQFF. As DNA, the CDR3 is TGTGCCAGTAGTATGAGCCTAGCGGGAGGAGCCACGGGCAATGAGCAGTTCTTC.

The chain carries TRBV4-2 and TRBJ1-5; no clear D gene. The V end was cut by 4 bases, the J end by 6 bases, with 13 bases between. Germline loops: CDR1 LGHNA, CDR2 YNFKEQ. The length of the CDR3 is 14 residues. The CDR3 sequence is CASSPDTLGQPQHF. The CDR3 DNA reads as TGTGCCAGCAGCCCCGACACTCTCGGTCAGCCCCAGCATTTT.

The V call is TRBV6-4, the J call TRBJ1-4; 9 bases are a match to TRBD1. The CDR3 runs to 16 residues. V lost 3 bases, J lost 0 bases, and 2 bases stayed unmatched. CDR1 and CDR2 from the germline V gene are MRHNA and SNTAGT. The CDR3 loop is CASSEGQGATNEKLFF. The CDR3 region has the DNA TGTGCCAGCAGTGAGGGACAGGGAGCAACTAATGAAAAACTGTTTTTT.

Only one count was recorded for this clone. The V and J genes are TRBV28 and TRBJ2-1; no clear D gene. V lost 3 bases to trimming and J lost 3 bases, with 9 bases between them. Germline V gives CDR1 MDHEN, CDR2 SYDVKM. This CDR3 comprises 14 residues. The CDR3 sequence: CASSLATYYNEQFF. Here the CDR3 DNA reads TGTGCCAGCAGTTTGGCGACTTACTACAATGAGCAGTTCTTC.

The chain employs TRBV10-3 and TRBJ2-1; D is undetermined. V shed 7 bases and J shed 0 bases, with 16 bases lying between them. This CDR3 contains 16 residues. From germline, CDR1 is ENHRY and CDR2 SYGVKD. The CDR3 coding sequence is TGTGCCATCAACTTTCGCGCGTCGAGCTCCTACAATGAGCAGTTCTTC. Protein sequence: CAINFRASSSYNEQFF.